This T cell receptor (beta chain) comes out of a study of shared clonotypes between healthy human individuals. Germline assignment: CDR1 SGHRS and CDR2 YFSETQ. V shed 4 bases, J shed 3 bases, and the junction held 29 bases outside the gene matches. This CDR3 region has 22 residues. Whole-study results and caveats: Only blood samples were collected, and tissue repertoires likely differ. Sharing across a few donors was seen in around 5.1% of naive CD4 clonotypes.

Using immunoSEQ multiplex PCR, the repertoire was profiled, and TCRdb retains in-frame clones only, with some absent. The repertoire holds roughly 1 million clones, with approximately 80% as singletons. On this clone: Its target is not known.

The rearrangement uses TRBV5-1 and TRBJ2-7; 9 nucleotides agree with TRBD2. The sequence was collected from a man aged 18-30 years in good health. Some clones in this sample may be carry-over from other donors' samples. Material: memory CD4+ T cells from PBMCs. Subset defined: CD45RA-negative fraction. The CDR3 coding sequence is TGCGCCAGCAGCGGGGGACAGAAGGTGGAAGCTAGCGGGGAGTCCTCCTACTACGAGCAGTACTTC. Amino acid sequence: CASSGGQKVEASGESSYYEQYF.